The source of this TCR beta chain is a study of blood T cell repertoires in COVID-19. Study-wide background: In each case, the material was cDNA or gDNA derived from T cells, B-cell-depleted T cells, or PBMCs.

This clone appeared once. The CDR3 covers 15 residues. In germline, CDR1 is LGHNA, CDR2 YSLEER. Trimming cost V 4 bases and J 6 bases; bases outside gene matches: 3. Here immunoSEQ multiplex PCR was the method, and the copy in TCRdb shows in-frame clones only, minus some. The sample includes about 98,000 clones, around 75% of them seen just once. The receptor comes from a man in his 70s with acute or convalescent COVID-19. Sequenced: peripheral blood. The chain links TRBV4-3 to TRBJ1-6, with TRBD1 identical over 10 bases. CDR3 protein: CASSRDRGGNSPLHF. Written as DNA, the CDR3 is TGCGCCAGCAGCCGGGACAGGGGAGGTAATTCACCCCTCCACTTT.